What follows are 9 T cell receptor beta chains derived from one specimen sequenced in a study of blood T cell repertoires in COVID-19. Measured with immunoSEQ multiplex PCR; TCRdb has only the in-frame clones, and not every one. This table holds 400,000 to 450,000 clones, around 91% found once. The specimen was peripheral blood. These TCRs come from a woman aged 40-49 years with COVID-19, enrolled during active disease.

The chain combines TRBV7-8 with TRBJ2-7, with D perhaps matching TRBD2 (6 bases). CDR3 length equals 14 residues. V was trimmed by 0 bases and J by 5 bases, leaving 11 bases between them. CDR1 and CDR2 (germline): SGHVS, FQNEAQ. CDR3 bases: TGTGCCAGCAGCTTAGCGCTAGGAGGGAACGAGCAGTACTTC. Its translation is CASSLALGGNEQYF. The variable domain in full, completed from reference TRBV7-8 and TRBJ2-7, reads GAGVSQSPRYKVAKRGQDVALRCDPISGHVSLFWYQQALGQGPEFLTYFQNEAQLDKSGLPSDRFFAERPEGSVSTLKIQRTQQEDSAVYLCASSLALGGNEQYFGPGTRLTVT.

This clone was found a few times. The J gene is TRBJ1-2, the V gene TRBV28; no clear D gene. The germline V gene has CDR1 MDHEN and CDR2 SYDVKM. Trimming removed 6 bases at V and 4 bases at J, with 9 bases between. The CDR3 consists of 12 residues. CDR3 loop: CASSPLRYGYTF. CDR3 nucleotides: TGTGCCAGCAGCCCCCTACGCTATGGCTACACCTTC.

This sequence joins TRBV18 and TRBJ1-3; the D gene is possibly TRBD1 (5 bases). Trimming left V 3 bases short and J 2 bases short, with 11 bases between. This CDR3 is built from 15 residues. Germline V gene lookup returns CDR1 KGHSH and CDR2 LQKENI. DNA for the CDR3: TGTGCCAGCTCACCGACAGATTTAACTGGAAACACCATATATTTT. This gives the protein CASSPTDLTGNTIYF.

The rearrangement links TRBV6-2 or TRBV6-3 to TRBJ1-1; 11 bases line up with TRBD1. The CDR3 length is 16 residues. The V gene's germline CDR1 is MNHEY and CDR2 SVGEGT. The junction had 6 bases not matched to a gene; V was cut back by 0 bases and J by 6 bases. The CDR3 DNA is TGTGCCAGCAGTTACTCTGGACAGGGGGCTAGGGCTGAAGCTTTCTTT. Translation gives CASSYSGQGARAEAFF.

The J gene is TRBJ1-2, the V gene TRBV6-5; D gene uncertain. The CDR3 runs 13 residues. Per germline, CDR1 MNHEY and CDR2 SVGAGI. Trimming stripped 6 bases from V and 8 bases from J, with 16 bases between. CDR3 residues: CASREDAMEGYTF. CDR3 in DNA: TGTGCCAGCAGGGAGGACGCGATGGAAGGCTACACCTTC.

The chain recombines TRBV4-2 with TRBJ1-4; D not certain. Germline CDR1 and CDR2: LGHNA and YNFKEQ. The CDR3 has 16 residues. Trimming took 0 bases from V and 2 from J, leaving 10 bases between them. CDR3 DNA sequence: TGTGCCAGCAGCCAAGATCGGACGGGGACTAATGAAAAACTGTTTTTT. It is translated as CASSQDRTGTNEKLFF.

The chain joins TRBV6-5 to TRBJ1-4, with 9 positions matching TRBD1. Looked up from germline, CDR1 is MNHEY and CDR2 is SVGAGI. Trimming took 6 bases from V and 7 from J; bases not matched to a gene: 6. The CDR3 totals 14 residues. The CDR3 is CASRLQGAFEKLFF. CDR3 nucleotides: TGTGCCAGCAGACTACAGGGGGCATTTGAAAAACTGTTTTTT.

In its sample, this clone was seen a few times. The gene calls are TRBV6-6 and TRBJ1-5; no reliable D call. V was shortened by 1 base and J by 5 bases, with 6 bases between the two germline ends. The CDR3 extends over 13 amino acids. The V gene's germline CDR1 is MNHNY and CDR2 SVGAGI (reference sequence). The CDR3: CASSYYGDQPQHF. The CDR3 nucleotides are TGTGCCAGCAGTTACTACGGTGATCAGCCCCAGCATTTT.

The chain employs TRBV6-6 and TRBJ2-6, with D possibly TRBD2 on 6 matching bases. CDR3 length: 14 residues. Trimming left V 6 bases short and J 3 bases short, with 9 bases between. Germline CDR1 MNHNY, CDR2 SVGAGI (reference sequence). DNA of the CDR3: TGTGCCAGCAGCGGGGGAGGTGGGGCCAACGTCCTGACTTTC. Residues: CASSGGGGANVLTF.